A selection of T cell receptor beta chains follows, all from one sample in a study of PD-L1 blockade in urothelial cancer. TCRdb's copy holds only in-frame clones and misses some; the assay was immunoSEQ multiplex PCR. Of 60,000 to 65,000 clones listed, 81% were seen once; the top ten hold about 2.9%. Sequences were derived from PBMCs, sampled around atezolizumab (anti-PD-L1) treatment. The receptors here all came from a man in his 70s with urothelial cancer. Each CDR3 is given with its conserved first and last residue. Each record gives: D gene, J gene, V gene, CDR3 protein. A D gene is named only where the DNA matches it firmly.

NA TRBJ1-2 TRBV27 CASSLLNGGSPGILGYTF
NA TRBJ2-7 TRBV4-2 CASSQDFSRSLEQYF
NA TRBJ1-1 TRBV10-3 CAISKDRLNTEAFF
TRBD1 TRBJ2-7 TRBV30 CALSGTASSYEQYF
NA TRBJ2-3 TRBV18 CASSPVEHPSTDTQYF
NA TRBJ1-5 TRBV28 CASSPQGGQPQHF
NA TRBJ1-4 TRBV6-5 CASSKQGNEKLFF
TRBD1 TRBJ1-2 TRBV5-4 CASSLPGQGLRGYTF
NA TRBJ2-7 TRBV11-2 CASSTGLLESSYEQYF
TRBD1 TRBJ1-1 TRBV5-1 CASSGTGTVTNTEAFF
NA TRBJ2-1 TRBV9 CASSVSGSSYNEQFF
TRBD1 TRBJ2-1 TRBV10-3 CAISEADRGLEQFF
TRBD2 TRBJ2-7 TRBV6-5 CASSYSLREGYEQYF
TRBD2 TRBJ2-3 TRBV6-4 CASSERLAGGPDTQYF
TRBD1 TRBJ2-1 TRBV19 CASSIRTGGLNEQFF
TRBD2 TRBJ2-3 TRBV19 CASSLLAGGPADTQYF
NA TRBJ1-1 TRBV7-3 CASSLTVDTEAFF
NA TRBJ2-7 TRBV29-1 CSVEKPQGYEQYF
TRBD2 TRBJ2-5 TRBV29-1 CSVRLAAYQETQYF
NA TRBJ2-2 TRBV29-1 CSVERGIDTGELFF
TRBD2 TRBJ2-1 TRBV7-2 CASSLSGRALVYEQFF
NA TRBJ1-5 TRBV5-1 CASSLGGGNQPQHF
NA TRBJ2-2 TRBV6-1 CASSELAITGELFF
NA TRBJ1-5 TRBV18 CASSPPVDTGTQPQHF
TRBD1 TRBJ1-3 TRBV28 CASRRTGSYGNTIYF
NA TRBJ2-2 TRBV10-1 CASSEHGGPGELFF
TRBD1 TRBJ1-2 TRBV27 CASSLRTGPNYGYTF
NA TRBJ2-7 TRBV10-3 CAISAGQGYEQYF
NA TRBJ2-1 TRBV6-1 CASSETTGSSEQFF
NA TRBJ2-3 TRBV6-4 CASSAGGTDTQYF